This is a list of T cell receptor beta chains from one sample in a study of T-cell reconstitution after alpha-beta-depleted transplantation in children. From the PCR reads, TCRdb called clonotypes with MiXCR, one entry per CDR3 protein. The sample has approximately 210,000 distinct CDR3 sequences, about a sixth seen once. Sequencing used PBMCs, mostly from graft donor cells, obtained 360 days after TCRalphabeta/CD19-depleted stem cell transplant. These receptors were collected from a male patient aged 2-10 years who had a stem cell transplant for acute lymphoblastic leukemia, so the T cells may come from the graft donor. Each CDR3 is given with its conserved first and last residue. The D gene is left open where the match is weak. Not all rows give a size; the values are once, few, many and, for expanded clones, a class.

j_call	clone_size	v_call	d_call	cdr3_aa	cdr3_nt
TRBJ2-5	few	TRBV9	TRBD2	CASSVGLAGSTQETQYF	TGTGCCAGCAGCGTAGGCCTAGCGGGGTCAACCCAAGAGACCCAGTACTTC
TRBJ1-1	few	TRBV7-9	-	CASSLSGPNTEAFF	TGTGCCAGCAGCTTATCAGGGCCGAACACTGAAGCTTTCTTT
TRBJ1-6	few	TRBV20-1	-	CSARDLFGQTPNSPLHF	TGCAGTGCTAGAGATCTCTTCGGCCAGACACCTAATTCACCCCTCCACTTT
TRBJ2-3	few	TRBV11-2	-	CASSLGLGALTDTQYF	TGTGCCAGCAGCTTAGGTCTAGGGGCCCTCACAGATACGCAGTATTTT
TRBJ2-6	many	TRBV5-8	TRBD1	CASRMGGQGASGANVLTF	TGTGCCAGCCGAATGGGGGGACAGGGGGCCTCTGGGGCCAACGTCCTGACTTTC
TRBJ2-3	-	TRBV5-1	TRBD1	CASSPDGQGTDTQYF	TGCGCCAGCAGCCCGGACGGACAGGGGACAGATACGCAGTATTTT
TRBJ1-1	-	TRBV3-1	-	CASSQDRTKNTEAFF	TGTGCCAGCAGCCAAGATAGGACTAAAAACACTGAAGCTTTCTTT
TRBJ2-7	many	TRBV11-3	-	CASSFSRIHEQYF	TGTGCCAGCAGCTTTTCCAGGATTCACGAGCAGTACTTC
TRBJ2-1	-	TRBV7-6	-	CASSTGLPGYNEQFF	TGTGCCAGCAGTACAGGACTCCCCGGCTACAATGAGCAGTTCTTC
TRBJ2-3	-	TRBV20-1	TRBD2	CCAREGSGSGLTDTQYF	TGCTGTGCTAGAGAGGGGAGCGGGAGCGGCCTCACAGATACGCAGTATTTT
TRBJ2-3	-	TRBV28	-	CASTLIGTDTQYF	TGTGCCAGCACCCTTATCGGCACAGATACGCAGTATTTT
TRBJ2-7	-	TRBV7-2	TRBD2	CASSDVTGLVWYEQYF	TGTGCCAGTTCCGACGTGACGGGACTAGTTTGGTACGAGCAGTACTTC
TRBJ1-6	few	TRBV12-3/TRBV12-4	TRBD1	CASRGQGNSPLHF	TGTGCCAGCAGAGGACAGGGGAATTCACCCCTCCACTTT
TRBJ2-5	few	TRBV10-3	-	CAISEPNRERETQYF	TGTGCCATCAGTGAGCCCAACAGGGAGCGGGAGACCCAGTACTTC
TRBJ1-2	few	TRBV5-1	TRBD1	CASAPPRGSLIGGYTF	TGCGCCAGCGCCCCCCCCAGGGGGTCGCTAATCGGTGGCTACACCTTC
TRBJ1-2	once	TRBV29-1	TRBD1	CSAYLYQGVGDYGYTF	TGCAGCGCCTACCTATACCAGGGGGTGGGGGACTATGGCTACACCTTC
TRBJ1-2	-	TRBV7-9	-	CASSLQDSNYGYTF	TGTGCCAGCAGCTTACAGGACAGTAACTATGGCTACACCTTC
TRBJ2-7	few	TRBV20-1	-	CSALSGPLGEQYF	TGCAGTGCTTTGTCGGGACCCCTAGGAGAGCAGTACTTC
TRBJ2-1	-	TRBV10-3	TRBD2	CAILAGGHNEQFF	TGTGCCATACTAGCGGGGGGCCACAATGAGCAGTTCTTC
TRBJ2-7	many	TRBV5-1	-	CASSLVTYEQYF	TGCGCCAGCAGCTTGGTAACATACGAGCAGTACTTC
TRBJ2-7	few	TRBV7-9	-	CASSLAAGLLREQYF	TGTGCCAGCAGCTTAGCGGCGGGGTTACTACGGGAGCAGTACTTC
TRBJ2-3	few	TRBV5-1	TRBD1	CASSPDRPTDTQYF	TGCGCCAGCAGCCCGGACAGGCCCACAGATACGCAGTATTTT
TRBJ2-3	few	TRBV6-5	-	CASSYDLGDTQYF	TGTGCCAGCAGTTACGACTTGGGAGATACGCAGTATTTT
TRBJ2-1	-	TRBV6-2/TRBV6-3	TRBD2	CASRFSPTAGDNEQFF	TGTGCCAGCAGATTTAGCCCAACTGCGGGGGACAATGAGCAGTTCTTC
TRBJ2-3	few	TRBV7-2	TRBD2	CASSLAPGLGTDTQYF	TGTGCCAGCAGCTTAGCCCCGGGACTAGGCACAGATACGCAGTATTTT
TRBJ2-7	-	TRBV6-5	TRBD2	CASSGGGREQYF	TGTGCCAGCTCTGGGGGGGGTCGGGAGCAGTACTTC
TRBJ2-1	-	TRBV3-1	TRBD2	CASSSGLAVYNEQFF	TGTGCCAGCAGCTCTGGACTAGCGGTATACAATGAGCAGTTCTTC
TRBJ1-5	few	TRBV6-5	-	CASSLAPGRGDQPQHF	TGTGCCAGCAGTTTGGCCCCGGGAAGGGGGGATCAGCCCCAGCATTTT
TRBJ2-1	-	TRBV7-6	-	CASSLGQLAVYNEQFF	TGTGCCAGCAGCTTAGGGCAACTAGCTGTCTACAATGAGCAGTTCTTC
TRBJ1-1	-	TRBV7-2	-	CASSLVAGGTREAFF	TGTGCCAGCAGCTTAGTGGCAGGCGGCACCCGTGAAGCTTTCTTT
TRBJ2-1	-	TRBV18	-	CASSRNSPSSYNEQFF	TGTGCCAGCTCGCGCAACAGCCCGAGCTCCTACAATGAGCAGTTCTTC
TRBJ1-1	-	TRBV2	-	CASSDQVGNTEAFF	TGTGCCAGCAGTGATCAGGTCGGAAACACTGAAGCTTTCTTT
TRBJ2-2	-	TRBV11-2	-	CASSTLRTASTGELFF	TGTGCCAGCAGCACCCTCCGGACCGCGAGCACCGGGGAGCTGTTTTTT
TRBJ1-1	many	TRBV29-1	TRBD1	CSVAGQGYAEAFF	TGCAGCGTTGCGGGACAGGGGTACGCTGAAGCTTTCTTT
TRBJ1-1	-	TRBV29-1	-	CSVAGTVNTEAFF	TGCAGCGTTGCCGGGACGGTAAACACTGAAGCTTTCTTT
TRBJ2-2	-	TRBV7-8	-	CASSPQGGGRLTGELFF	TGTGCCAGCAGCCCCCAAGGGGGGGGGAGGCTAACCGGGGAGCTGTTTTTT
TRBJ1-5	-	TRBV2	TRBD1	CASREGQASNQPQHF	TGTGCCAGCAGGGAGGGACAGGCAAGCAATCAGCCCCAGCATTTT
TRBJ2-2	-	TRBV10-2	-	CATLSGQRDTGELFF	TGCGCCACGCTCTCGGGGCAGAGAGACACCGGGGAGCTGTTTTTT
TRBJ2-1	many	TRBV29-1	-	CSVGTQRSSYNEQFF	TGCAGCGTTGGGACCCAAAGAAGCTCCTACAATGAGCAGTTCTTC
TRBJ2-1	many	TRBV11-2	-	CASSYYEQFF	TGTGCCAGCAGCTACTATGAGCAGTTCTTC
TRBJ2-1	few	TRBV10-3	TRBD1	CAITAQGSDSYNEQFF	TGTGCCATCACAGCACAGGGGTCCGACTCCTACAATGAGCAGTTCTTC
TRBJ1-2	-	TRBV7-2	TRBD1	CASSGTGGSYGYTF	TGTGCCAGCAGCGGCACAGGGGGGAGCTATGGCTACACCTTC
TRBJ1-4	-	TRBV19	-	CASSITGNQAEKLFF	TGTGCCAGTAGTATTACCGGGAACCAGGCGGAAAAACTGTTTTTT
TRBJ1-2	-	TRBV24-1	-	CATSGDSYGYTF	TGTGCCACCAGTGGAGACAGCTATGGCTACACCTTC